The rows below give T cell receptor beta chains drawn from one sample of a study of T cells in Graves' hyperthyroidism and ophthalmopathy. TCRdb called the multiplex PCR reads again in MiXCR, with one record for every CDR3 protein. The table includes approximately 560,000 distinct CDR3 sequences, less than 20% detected once. The sequencing sample was made of blood. All receptors derive from a woman in her thirties with Graves' hyperthyroidism. Each CDR3 is given with its conserved first and last residue. A D gene is named only where the DNA matches it firmly. Size tells how often a clone was seen (once, few, many) or the class of an expanded clone, and some rows leave it out.

V gene,clone size,J gene,D gene,CDR3 DNA,CDR3 protein
TRBV7-9,-,TRBJ1-6,-,TGTGCCAGCAGCTTAGAGCCCCCTAATAATTCACCCCTCCACTTT,CASSLEPPNNSPLHF
TRBV6-1,-,TRBJ2-1,-,TGTGCCAGCAGTACTCAACCGGGACAATCGTTCTTC,CASSTQPGQSFF
TRBV11-2,many,TRBJ2-1,TRBD2,TGTGCCAGCAGCTCTACTAGCGCAGAATACAATGAGCAGTTCTTC,CASSSTSAEYNEQFF
TRBV4-1,-,TRBJ2-1,TRBD2,TGCGCCAGCAGCCGGGTTAGCGGGAGCCCCTACAATGAGCAGTTCTTC,CASSRVSGSPYNEQFF
TRBV18,-,TRBJ2-7,-,TGTGCCAGCTCGCTACAACAGGGCTCCTACGAGCAGTACTTC,CASSLQQGSYEQYF
TRBV11-3,many,TRBJ1-1,-,TGTGCCAGCAGCCCTGTGAACTTCATGAACACTGAAGCTTTCTTT,CASSPVNFMNTEAFF
TRBV5-1,many,TRBJ2-7,TRBD2,TGCGCCAGCAGCTTGGACGGGACTAGAGACGAGCAGTACTTC,CASSLDGTRDEQYF
TRBV3-1,many,TRBJ2-7,-,TGTGCCAGCAGCCAAGTTTCAGGGGGGGAGCAGTACTTC,CASSQVSGGEQYF
TRBV28,-,TRBJ1-2,TRBD1,TGTGCCAGTCTCAGGGGGCGCGCCTATGGCTACACCTTC,CASLRGRAYGYTF
TRBV7-2,many,TRBJ2-7,-,TGTGCCAGCAGCCACGAGCTGTCTCGGTACGAGCAGTACTTC,CASSHELSRYEQYF
TRBV2,many,TRBJ1-1,-,TGTGCCAGCAGTGAAGCGCTTGCCAGCGCTTTCTTT,CASSEALASAFF
TRBV9,many,TRBJ2-2,TRBD2,TGTGCCAGCAGCGTAGGCGGGAGGAACACCGGGGAGCTGTTTTTT,CASSVGGRNTGELFF
TRBV7-2,many,TRBJ2-1,TRBD2,TGTGCCAGCAGCTTAGTAGGGACTAGCGGGAGGGGTGAGCAGTTCTTC,CASSLVGTSGRGEQFF
TRBV4-3,-,TRBJ2-1,-,TGCGCCAGCAGCCAAGGCCTCTTTACGGCTCAGCAGTTCTTC,CASSQGLFTAQQFF
TRBV5-5,-,TRBJ2-7,TRBD1,TGCGCCGGCAGCTTCGGACAGGGAAACTCCTACGAGCAGTACTTC,CAGSFGQGNSYEQYF
TRBV30,many,TRBJ1-6,TRBD1,TGTGCCTGGAGTAAAGGACAGGGTGATAATTCACCCCTCCACTTT,CAWSKGQGDNSPLHF
TRBV30,many,TRBJ2-7,TRBD1,TGTGCCTGGAGCACCGGGACAGGGGACCACGAGCAGTACTTC,CAWSTGTGDHEQYF
TRBV27,few,TRBJ2-7,TRBD2,TGTGCCAGCAGGAGGAAGGGGACTACACCCTACGAGCAGTACTTC,CASRRKGTTPYEQYF
TRBV5-1,many,TRBJ2-1,TRBD2,TGCGCCAGCAGCTTGGCCCTAGCGGGAGTACTAGAGCAGTTCTTC,CASSLALAGVLEQFF
TRBV3-1,many,TRBJ2-7,TRBD2,TGTGCCAGCAGCCACACGGGAGGAGGGTACGAGCAGTACTTC,CASSHTGGGYEQYF
TRBV7-6,many,TRBJ2-7,TRBD1,TGTGCCAGCAGCTTAGCTACCGGACAGGGCGGTCAGGAGCAGTACTTC,CASSLATGQGGQEQYF
TRBV7-9,-,TRBJ1-2,TRBD1,TGTGCCAGCAGCTTATCCGAGGACAGGAGACATGGCTACACCTTC,CASSLSEDRRHGYTF
TRBV19,-,TRBJ1-1,-,TGTGCCAGTAGTTCGTCGACAGTGAACACTGAAGCTTTCTTT,CASSSSTVNTEAFF
TRBV19,-,TRBJ1-2,-,TGTGCCAGTAGTATACATCAGGGCCGGTATGGCTACACCTTC,CASSIHQGRYGYTF
TRBV9,few,TRBJ2-4,TRBD1,TGTGCCAGCAGCGGTGCGGACAGGGGGACGGCCAAAAACATTCAGTACTTC,CASSGADRGTAKNIQYF
TRBV12-3/TRBV12-4,many,TRBJ1-1,TRBD1,TGTGCCAGCAGTTCCGACCGGGACAGACCTGAAGCTTTCTTT,CASSSDRDRPEAFF
TRBV20-1,-,TRBJ2-7,-,TGCAGTGCGGGCGTCTTGGGTCAATCCGAGCAGTACTTC,CSAGVLGQSEQYF
TRBV12-3/TRBV12-4,few,TRBJ1-4,-,TGTGCCAGCAGTTTGGGACTGGCTAATGAAAAACTGTTTTTT,CASSLGLANEKLFF
TRBV6-2/TRBV6-3,-,TRBJ2-7,-,TGTGCCAGCAGTTACCGGCCAGCCTACGAGCAGTACTTC,CASSYRPAYEQYF
TRBV20-1,-,TRBJ1-5,TRBD1,TGCAGTGCTAGAGTTCTTGGACAGGGGCTGGATCAGCCCCAGCATTTT,CSARVLGQGLDQPQHF